Below, 10 T cell receptor beta chains from the same sample are listed, as sequenced in a study of OX40 agonist ivuxolimab in advanced cancers. TCRdb's table, derived via immunoSEQ multiplex PCR, lists solely in-frame clones and lacks some. Of around 79,000 clones listed, 65% to 90% are singletons. The source was CD4+ or CD8+ T cells sorted from blood, collected in a trial of the OX40 agonist ivuxolimab. The receptors originated from an adult with an advanced solid tumor such as melanoma, head and neck, liver or kidney cancer.

The chain links TRBV2 to TRBJ2-1; 8 bases map to TRBD1. Per germline, CDR1 SNHLY and CDR2 FYNNEI. The CDR3 is made up of 14 amino acids. V was pared by 3 bases and J by 10 bases, with 8 bases of the junction left unmatched. CDR3 sequence reads: CASSDPDRVREQFF. DNA for the CDR3: TGTGCCAGCAGTGACCCGGACAGGGTAAGGGAGCAGTTCTTC.

J is TRBJ2-5 and V is TRBV5-5; 10 nucleotides match TRBD1. V lost 2 bases to trimming and J lost 3 bases; unmatched junction nucleotides: 10. Per the germline V gene, CDR1 is SGHKS and CDR2 is YYEKEE (reference sequence). The CDR3 is made up of 17 amino acids. The CDR3 DNA is TGTGCCAGCAGCTTCCAGGTTGGGGGGACAGGGGAAGAGACCCAGTACTTC. Translation gives CASSFQVGGTGEETQYF. The variable domain in full, with the rest retrieved from reference TRBV5-5 and TRBJ2-5, is DAGVTQSPTHLIKTRGQQVTLRCSPISGHKSVSWYQQVLGQGPQFIFQYYEKEERGRGNFPDRFSARQFPNYSSELNVNALLLGDSALYLCASSFQVGGTGEETQYFGPGTRLLVL.

This chain joins TRBV19 and TRBJ2-2, with TRBD1 identical over 8 bases. The germline V gene has CDR1 LNHDA and CDR2 SQIVND (reference sequence). The CDR3 length is 16 residues. The V segment lost 7 bases and the J segment 2 bases; nucleotides outside the gene matches: 9. CDR3 region: CASKRDGTGNTGELFF. The CDR3 nucleotides are TGTGCCAGTAAACGGGACGGGACAGGAAACACCGGGGAGCTGTTTTTT. The whole variable domain, filled in from reference TRBV19 and TRBJ2-2, reads DGGITQSPKYLFRKEGQNVTLSCEQNLNHDAMYWYRQDPGQGLRLIYYSQIVNDFQKGDIAEGYSVSREKKESFPLTVTSAQKNPTAFYLCASKRDGTGNTGELFFGEGSRLTVL.

The genes are TRBV5-1 and TRBJ2-1; TRBD1 is a possible D gene (6 bases). V gave up 3 bases and J gave up 3 bases, with 10 bases separating them. The germline CDR1 and CDR2 sequences are SGHRS and YFSETQ. The length of the CDR3 is 14 residues. For the CDR3, the DNA is TGCGCCAGCAGCTCCGGACAGTTCTACAATGAGCAGTTCTTC. Translation: CASSSGQFYNEQFF.

This chain uses TRBV19 with TRBJ1-5; the D is unclear. Trimming stripped 6 bases from V and 0 bases from J, with 15 bases between. Germline V gene sequence: CDR1 LNHDA, CDR2 SQIVND (reference sequence). This CDR3 contains 16 residues. For the CDR3, the DNA is TGTGCCAGTAGCGCTCGGGCGGAGAATAGCAATCAGCCCCAGCATTTT. It yields the protein CASSARAENSNQPQHF. The full variable domain, rest sourced from reference TRBV19 and TRBJ1-5, is DGGITQSPKYLFRKEGQNVTLSCEQNLNHDAMYWYRQDPGQGLRLIYYSQIVNDFQKGDIAEGYSVSREKKESFPLTVTSAQKNPTAFYLCASSARAENSNQPQHFGDGTRLSIL.

The rearrangement links TRBV4-1 to TRBJ2-1; 9 bases are a match to TRBD2. The CDR3 loop spans 15 amino acids. Germline V gene sequence: CDR1 MGHRA, CDR2 YSYEKL. V shed 0 bases and J 10 bases; nucleotides not matched to a gene: 7. CDR3 bases: TGCGCCAGCAGCCAAGACTTTCGCGGGGGGGTAGAGCAGTTCTTC. It codes for CASSQDFRGGVEQFF.

This chain links TRBV5-4 with TRBJ1-1; tentatively, D is TRBD1 (5 bases). The CDR3 is made up of 13 amino acids. Trimming stripped 10 bases from V and 3 bases from J, with 16 bases between. CDR1 and CDR2 from the germline V gene are SGHNT and YYREEE (reference sequence). CDR3 in amino acids: CAGHRDLDTEAFF. Written as DNA, the CDR3 is TGTGCCGGCCACCGGGACTTAGACACTGAAGCTTTCTTT.

This sequence joins TRBV7-9 and TRBJ1-1; perhaps TRBD1 as D (6 bases). The germline V and J ends were trimmed by 5 bases and 4 bases, with 20 bases remaining between them. CDR3 length: 16 amino acids. Germline CDR1 SEHNR, CDR2 FQNEAQ (reference sequence). CDR3 nucleotide sequence: TGTGCCAGCAGCCCGCCCCCGGGACATACGGCCACTGAAGCTTTCTTT. Its translation: CASSPPPGHTATEAFF.

This chain joins TRBV11-2 and TRBJ1-2, with 7 bases fitting TRBD1. Germline CDR1 is SGHAT and CDR2 is FQNNGV. The junction had 5 bases not matched to a gene; V was cut back by 0 bases and J by 4 bases. The CDR3 sequence is 15 residues long. The CDR3 protein is CASSLDPGTVYGYTF. The DNA for the CDR3 is TGTGCCAGCAGCTTAGACCCCGGGACAGTCTATGGCTACACCTTC.

The chain links TRBV7-3 to TRBJ1-1; D is unclear. This CDR3 is built from 13 residues. Germline CDR1 SGHTA, CDR2 FQGTGA. The V and J ends lost 4 bases and 2 bases respectively, with 8 bases between them. The CDR3 loop is CASSSSANTEAFF. The CDR3 DNA follows: TGTGCCAGCAGCTCAAGTGCTAACACTGAAGCTTTCTTT.